This TCR beta chain was captured by sequencing in a study of cytomegalovirus exposure and HLA in healthy donors. The study's findings and limits: In an earlier analysis, in some 500 donors, most V segments appeared productive either ~87% or ~30% of the time. It was 164 TCR beta chains that were listed as cytomegalovirus-associated.

Worth noting for this clone: Antigen unknown.

Germline-derived CDR1 and CDR2 are SGHRS and YFSETQ. V was clipped by 3 bases and J by 4 bases, with 12 bases between them. CDR3 length: 14 residues. It was with 60 Vbeta and 13 Jbeta primers that the PCR ran. The data were produced by immunoSEQ multiplex PCR, yet TCRdb's version contains in-frame clones alone and is incomplete. The table has some 140,000 clones, approximately 79% seen once. Donors were nominally healthy when sampled, though unrecorded immune exposures were likely. The sequencing input was PBMCs. The receptor comes from a woman aged 50 to 60 in good health and CMV-seropositive. V gene TRBV5-1 combines with J gene TRBJ2-3; D may be TRBD2 (6 bases). The CDR3 spells CASSWDGGADTQYF. CDR3 bases: TGCGCCAGCAGCTGGGACGGGGGAGCAGATACGCAGTATTTT.